The clone carrying this T cell receptor beta chain was recorded only once. Repertoires were generated with immunoSEQ multiplex PCR, while TCRdb's copy carries only in-frame clones and drops some. Seen here are around 440,000 clones, around 77% observed once, and the top ten hold about 11%. Unsorted samples used 85 million to 90 million PBMCs for genomic DNA. The sample originates from a study of shared clonotypes between healthy human individuals. This CDR3 region has 14 residues. Per the germline V gene, CDR1 is SNHLY and CDR2 is FYNNEI. Between the trimmed V and J ends, which lost 6 bases and 1 base, there was a span of 12 bases.

This receptor was identified in a woman aged 40-49 years in good health. Some clones in this sample may be carry-over from other donors' samples. The sample comprised PBMCs. The chain combines TRBV2 with TRBJ1-2; D is unclear. In nucleotides, the CDR3 is TGTGCCAGCAGGCTTCTGGCTATTAACTATGGCTACACCTTC. Protein sequence: CASRLLAINYGYTF.